This section outlines one T cell receptor beta chain sequence together with its context. What this receptor recognizes is not known. Per-base quality was not reported, and no clone a single base away is much larger than it. The immunoSEQ Assay, a bias-controlled multiplex PCR, was used to amplify TCRbeta CDR3 regions from genomic DNA. The authors' analysis ran thus. Nucleated cell counts per sample were estimated from amplification of reference gene primers within the assay. To quantify the absolute abundance of each unique TCRbeta CDR3 rearrangement, sequence reads were collapsed and filtered. For each sample, productive Simpson clonality was calculated by taking the square root of Simpson's diversity index across productive rearrangements. TCRdb re-hosts the immuneACCESS table, in-frame sequences only. Its copies lack some clones; in the studies checked, an unresolved V gene accounts for under half of them, and the cause for the rest is not known. The V and J calls and clone size come from that table; D and trimming were worked out from the DNA. This sample lists under 35,000 clones; 88% were detected once. The ten largest clones capture roughly 8.4% of the sample.

The record originates from a study of blood T cell repertoires in COVID-19 (dated by TCRdb to about 2020). Concerning the study at large: Collaborator samples came from the United States, Italy and Spain and covered acute and convalescent phases of COVID-19. The material from the prospective study consisted of cDNA or gDNA derived from T cells, B-cell-depleted T cells, or PBMCs. Subjects who had been exposed to COVID-19, were actively infected with it, or had recovered from it provided the deeply sampled blood TCRbeta repertoires that made up the dataset. The repertoires were made available in a free public database intended to serve as a resource for research on the immune response to SARS-CoV-2. Samples came from the ongoing ImmuneRACE study (first 160 participants) plus 1,254 subjects from 6 global collaborators. A de-identified subject ID, COVID-19 status, age in years and sex were almost always included in the sample metadata. Where available, HLA class I and class II types were taken from metadata supplied by the sample provider and were not determined by assay-based typing. The paper as a whole reports these results and caveats: The quantity of clinical and demographic metadata differed by source and by participant and was supplied without curation.

Each collaborating institution followed its own protocols to collect whole blood in K2EDTA tubes. Collaborator samples were shipped for TCRbeta analysis as frozen whole blood, isolated PBMCs, or DNA extracted from either sample type. V is trimmed back by 2 bases and J by 7 bases, and the junction contains 8 bases that no gene match accounts for. The CDR3 spans 16 residues, from the cysteine through the phenylalanine. The DNA shown is the 48-base CDR3, in frame from base 1. CDR1 and CDR2 are read off the germline V gene as MRHNA and SNTAGT. What was sequenced was peripheral blood. The sequence was obtained from a woman aged 50 to 60 with active COVID-19. The V and J genes are TRBV6-4 and TRBJ2-1; 10 nucleotides in the junction match TRBD2. The nucleotides are TGTGCCAGCAGTGACGGTCCTAGCGGGAGTATGAATGAGCAGTTCTTC. It translates to CASSDGPSGSMNEQFF.